Below, 15 T cell receptor beta chains from the same sample are listed, as sequenced in a study of response to subunit inactivated influenza vaccine. TCRdb independently ran MiXCR on the RT-PCR reads; one entry per CDR3 protein. The sample includes over 150,000 distinct CDR3 sequences, about 11% seen only once; the top ten take about a third. The sample was CD8+ T cells sorted from PBMCs, taken 23 months after vaccination. The receptors stem from a man between 45 and 75 years old who received an inactivated influenza vaccine.

This clonotype was detected many times. The CDR3 bases are TGTGCCAGCGCCCAGAGTTCTGGGGCCAACGTCCTGACTTTC. This gives the protein CASAQSSGANVLTF. The chain joins TRBV12-3 or TRBV12-4 to TRBJ2-6; the D is unclear. The CDR3 extends over 14 amino acids. V shed 8 bases and J shed 1 base, with 9 bases lying between them.

This clonotype was detected only a few times. The rearrangement links TRBV11-2 to TRBJ2-3; 11 bases align to TRBD2. Unmatched junction bases numbered 5, after V lost 3 bases and J lost 0 bases. CDR1 SGHAT and CDR2 FQNNGV come from the germline V gene. The CDR3 spans 17 residues. DNA of the CDR3: TGTGCCAGCAGCTTTGAACTAGCGGGGGATAGCACAGATACGCAGTATTTT. This codes for CASSFELAGDSTDTQYF.

This rearrangement joins TRBV5-1 to TRBJ2-3; 9 nucleotides align to TRBD2. The CDR3 spans 17 residues. V was pared by 3 bases and J by 6 bases, with 14 bases of the junction left unmatched. Germline V gene lookup returns CDR1 SGHRS and CDR2 YFSETQ. This CDR3 is CASSWWTSEEVMDTQYF. The CDR3 region has the DNA TGCGCCAGCAGCTGGTGGACTAGCGAAGAGGTAATGGATACGCAGTATTTT.

The gene calls are TRBV9 and TRBJ2-2, with D tentatively TRBD2 (6 bases). Germline CDR1 reads SGDLS; CDR2 reads YYNGEE. Trimming took off 3 bases at V and 2 bases at J, with 14 bases between the two ends. There are 16 residues in the CDR3. The CDR3 sequence: CASSDNGRGNTGELFF. The DNA of the CDR3 is TGTGCCAGCAGCGACAACGGGCGGGGAAACACCGGGGAGCTGTTTTTT.

V is TRBV10-3 and J is TRBJ1-2; no clear D gene. The germline V gene has CDR1 ENHRY and CDR2 SYGVKD. The CDR3 length is 14 residues. V gave up 2 bases and J gave up 4 bases, with 11 bases separating them. For the CDR3, the DNA is TGTGCCATCAGTGAGGTACCGCCTGTCTATGGCTACACCTTC. This translates into CAISEVPPVYGYTF.

The rearrangement links TRBV27 to TRBJ2-1, with D possibly being TRBD2 (5 bases). The length of the CDR3 is 16 residues. Trimming took 3 bases from V and 9 from J, leaving 21 bases between them. CDR1 and CDR2 (germline): MNHEY, SMNVEV (reference sequence). DNA of the CDR3: TGTGCCAGCAGTTTTACTCAGCGGATGGGGAGTGGTGAGCAGTTCTTC. Encoded protein: CASSFTQRMGSGEQFF.

This chain links TRBV11-2 with TRBJ1-2, with D unresolved. V dropped 5 bases and J dropped 1 base, with 8 bases sitting between them. CDR1 and CDR2 from the germline V gene are SGHAT and FQNNGV. This CDR3 comprises 13 residues. The CDR3 coding sequence is TGTGCCAGCAGCGCCCGAGTTAACTATGGCTACACCTTC. This codes for CASSARVNYGYTF.

The chain couples TRBV29-1 to TRBJ2-7; perhaps D is TRBD1 or TRBD2 (6 bases each). CDR1 is SQVTM, CDR2 ANQGSEA, per germline. Trimming cost V 4 bases and J 5 bases, with 21 bases left between them. The CDR3 is 15 residues long. The CDR3 DNA reads as TGCAGCGTTGCGGGGGCCCGAGGGTACGGCGACGAGCAGTACTTC. This sequence encodes CSVAGARGYGDEQYF.

The chain is built from TRBV20-1 and TRBJ2-1, with unresolved D. The length of the CDR3 is 12 residues. The germline V and J ends were trimmed by 3 bases and 5 bases, with 8 bases remaining between them. CDR1 is DFQATT, CDR2 SNEGSKA, per germline (reference sequence). DNA for the CDR3: TGCAGTGCTAGCCCTCTAGACAATGAGCAGTTCTTC. Amino acid sequence: CSASPLDNEQFF.

V gene TRBV25-1 combines with J gene TRBJ1-1; D gene ambiguous. The CDR3 extends over 12 amino acids. The ends were cut back, 4 bases at V and 5 bases at J, with 8 bases in the middle. Germline loops: CDR1 MGHDK, CDR2 SYGVNS. CDR3 sequence (DNA): TGTGCCAGCAGTGGAGGTGGGACTGAAGCTTTCTTT. This encodes CASSGGGTEAFF.

This clonotype has at least ten counts. This chain connects TRBV7-8 to TRBJ2-5, with 9 bases that match TRBD2. V was pared by 7 bases and J by 2 bases, with 8 bases of the junction left unmatched. Germline CDR1 reads SGHVS; CDR2 reads FQNEAQ. The CDR3 covers 15 residues. The CDR3, as DNA: TGTGCCAGCATCAACCTAGCGGGATCTCAAGAGACCCAGTACTTC. This codes for CASINLAGSQETQYF.

This clonotype was counted between two and nine times. V and J are TRBV29-1 and TRBJ2-2; unclear D gene. V was clipped by 0 bases and J by 8 bases, with 7 bases between them. Germline values: CDR1 SQVTM, CDR2 ANQGSEA. The CDR3 consists of 12 residues. The CDR3 DNA is TGCAGCGTTGAAGATCTGATAGGGGAGCTGTTTTTT. This encodes CSVEDLIGELFF.

Only a few counts were recorded for this clonotype. The V call is TRBV28, the J call TRBJ1-1, with D hard to call. The CDR3 loop spans 10 amino acids. V dropped 6 bases and J dropped 7 bases, with 6 bases sitting between them. Germline lookup yields CDR1 MDHEN and CDR2 SYDVKM. CDR3 region: CASRDGEAFF. As DNA, the CDR3 is TGTGCCAGCAGGGACGGTGAAGCTTTCTTT.

This clonotype was observed at least ten times. This chain connects TRBV29-1 to TRBJ2-2, with D hard to call. The CDR3 length is 11 residues. The germline gives CDR1 SQVTM, CDR2 ANQGSEA. Trimming took off 7 bases at V and 6 bases at J, with 9 bases between the two ends. The CDR3 DNA reads as TGCAGCGCCCAGAGCTCCGGGGAGCTGTTTTTT. Its protein product is CSAQSSGELFF.

The chain links TRBV6-2 or TRBV6-3 to TRBJ1-1; D uncertain. The V end lost 2 bases, the J end lost 0 bases, and 10 bases lay between the germline ends. This CDR3 is built from 15 residues. Looked up from germline, CDR1 is MNHEY and CDR2 is SVGEGT. CDR3 region: CASSYLNLMNTEAFF. The CDR3 DNA sequence: TGTGCCAGCAGTTACCTCAATCTAATGAACACTGAAGCTTTCTTT.